Given below is one T cell receptor beta chain in context. What antigen it recognizes has not been identified. No base-level quality is on record; no much larger clone is a single base apart. This entry comes from a study of monozygotic twins with cystic fibrosis (dated by TCRdb to the early 2020s). About the study as a whole: Barcoded libraries were made from 3 to 3.5 micrograms of fragmented DNA using roughly 16 PCR cycles. To gauge how much genetics shapes V and J gene usage, the researchers compared TCR beta repertoires both within and across 16 monozygotic twin pairs who have cystic fibrosis. Ten female and six male twin pairs, aged about 2.0 to 40 years (median roughly 9 years) and mostly children and adolescents, were included in the cohort. Twins were ranked among 1,000 or so cohort participants for weight-for-height and FEVPerc (FEV1 disease centile) on the day of blood sampling. Data for three of the twin pairs had been reported earlier in a different context.

The twin pairs came from the European Cystic Fibrosis Twin and Sibling Study Cohort, a cohort that recruited patients from some 150 CF clinics across 14 European countries. Both zygosity and CFTR genotype were checked in-house, and zygosity was tested with multiplex PCR across nine short tandem repeat loci. Each twin gave a peripheral blood sample, and clinical parameters were documented on that same day of blood sampling. Phenol/chloroform extraction was used to isolate genomic DNA from peripheral blood cells, and the DNA was then kept in TE buffer at 4 degrees C. Following the manufacturer's instructions, the researchers used the immunoSEQ immune profiling system to amplify TCR beta CDR3 regions via multiplex PCR. An Illumina NextSeq system was used to carry out the sequencing. Concerning the study's data processing: The immunoSEQ Analyzer platform handled processing of the sequence data, and clonality was calculated by taking the square root of Simpson's index of productive rearrangements. V and J usage similarity was measured by Jensen-Shannon distance, and CDR3 generation probabilities were computed with OLGA. Shared CDR3 sequences were searched against the immuneACCESS database (August 2020) and VDJdb (December 2020). TCRdb re-hosts the immuneACCESS table, in-frame sequences only. Its copies lack some clones; in the studies checked, an unresolved V gene accounts for under half of them, and the cause for the rest is not known. The V and J calls and the clone size are those of that table, but D and trimming were determined from the DNA. This sample holds 30,000 to 35,000 clones; roughly 90% were observed only once. The ten largest clones represent roughly 0.89% of the sample.

Summary of the overall study and its limitations: The cohort was small, and the number of shared CDR3s showed no association with age, concordance or disease severity. Simpson clonality was generally low (median 0.0095), suggesting a naive-dominated repertoire, with higher clonality in the most severely affected patients. V gene usage was most similar to the co-twin in 13 of 16 pairs, and J usage was most similar to the co-twin in 8 of 16 pairs, which suggests genetic constraints. Significantly higher nucleotide-identical clonotype sharing was observed within monozygotic CF twin pairs than between unrelated CF individuals (P = 0.000026, Mann-Whitney).

From a lookup of the germline V gene (reference sequence), CDR1 and CDR2 are PRHDT and FYEKMQ. There are 14 amino acids in the CDR3, from cysteine to phenylalanine inclusive. Only the CDR3 part of the read is kept: 42 bases, read in frame from the first base. Compared with germline, V lacks 5 bases and J lacks 1 base; bases without a gene match: 3. Sequenced input: blood. Recombination joined TRBV13 with TRBJ1-1; TRBD1 matches 8 bases in the middle. This receptor was taken from a girl aged 2-10 years with cystic fibrosis. The CDR3 protein sequence reads: CASSHGQGNTEAFF. At the DNA level, the sequence is TGTGCCAGCAGCCACGGACAGGGGAACACTGAAGCTTTCTTT.